One and the same sample provided the 15 T cell receptor beta chains below, sequenced in a study of long-term antiretroviral therapy in people with HIV. Survey-level immunoSEQ v3.0 assays were run. Produced via immunoSEQ multiplex PCR; TCRdb's table is partial and in-frame only. Among 21,000 or so clones listed, more than 65% were seen once. This sample comprised unsorted PBMCs, obtained 0.3 years after starting antiretroviral therapy. Receptors were obtained from a man over 45 with HIV.

This clone came up once. The V gene is TRBV7-2, the J gene TRBJ2-5; no firm D call. The germline gives CDR1 SGHTA, CDR2 FQGNSA. CDR3 length: 12 amino acids. V gave up 2 bases and J gave up 5 bases, with 6 bases separating them. CDR3 residues: CASSLTVETQYF. Written as DNA, the CDR3 is TGTGCCAGCAGCTTAACCGTGGAGACCCAGTACTTC.

The V call is TRBV29-1, the J call TRBJ2-7; 9 nucleotides line up with TRBD1. Germline CDR1 is SQVTM and CDR2 is ANQGSEA. The CDR3 length is 14 residues. The V and J ends lost 6 bases and 0 bases, in that order; junction bases with no gene match: 6. The CDR3 spells CSVTGQGTSYEQYF. The CDR3 coding sequence is TGCAGCGTGACCGGACAGGGGACCTCCTACGAGCAGTACTTC.

The CDR3 is CASSLPGGSYEQYF. As DNA, the CDR3 is TGTGCCAGCAGCTTACCGGGGGGCTCCTACGAGCAGTACTTC. This chain connects TRBV7-9 to TRBJ2-7; TRBD2 matches 7 bases. Germline-derived CDR1 and CDR2 are SEHNR and FQNEAQ (reference sequence). The CDR3 runs 14 residues. With 2 bases clipped from V and 0 bases from J, the junction kept 1 base outside the gene matches.

The V and J genes are TRBV20-1 and TRBJ2-5; D call uncertain. CDR3 length: 11 amino acids. Trimming took off 2 bases at V and 7 bases at J, with 8 bases between the two ends. The germline V gene has CDR1 DFQATT and CDR2 SNEGSKA (reference sequence). The chain's CDR3 is CSARPPGTQYF. For the CDR3, the DNA is TGCAGTGCTAGACCCCCGGGGACCCAGTACTTC.

This clone has a handful of counts. The CDR3 nucleotides read TGTGCCAGCAGTGGGGGGCGGAGTGACAATCAGCCCCAGCATTTT. This encodes CASSGGRSDNQPQHF. The chain has TRBV2 and TRBJ1-5, with D possibly TRBD1 on 6 matching bases. The CDR3 spans 15 residues. Germline V gene lookup returns CDR1 SNHLY and CDR2 FYNNEI. Trimming left V 4 bases short and J 3 bases short, with 13 bases between.

The chain carries TRBV20-1 and TRBJ1-1; D perhaps matches TRBD1 (6 bases). V was pared by 6 bases and J by 9 bases, with 11 bases between. The germline V gene encodes CDR1 DFQATT and CDR2 SNEGSKA (reference sequence). This CDR3 is built from 10 residues. In DNA, the CDR3 is TGCAGTGCAACCGACAGGCAAGCTTTCTTT. Its translation is CSATDRQAFF.

This chain uses TRBV30 with TRBJ2-4; the D is unclear. Germline V gives CDR1 GTSNPN, CDR2 SVGIG (reference sequence). V was shortened by 2 bases and J by 9 bases, with 14 bases between the two germline ends. CDR3 length: 13 residues. Here the CDR3 reads CAWSSDPMGIQYF. The CDR3 DNA sequence: TGTGCCTGGAGTTCAGACCCGATGGGCATTCAGTACTTC.

The V gene is TRBV10-1, the J gene TRBJ1-4, with TRBD1 as a possible D gene (5 bases). This CDR3 comprises 14 residues. V was shortened by 2 bases and J by 4 bases, with 8 bases between the two germline ends. In germline, CDR1 is WNHNN, CDR2 SYGVQD (reference sequence). The CDR3 DNA reads as TGCGCCAGCAGTGAGGCAGGGCATAATGAAAAACTGTTTTTT. It encodes CASSEAGHNEKLFF.

The chain has TRBV6-1 and TRBJ1-2; 7 nucleotides align to TRBD1. The CDR3 is 14 amino acids. Trimming at V came to 5 bases and at J to 5 bases, leaving 8 bases not matched to a gene. From germline, CDR1 is MNHNS and CDR2 SASEGT. The CDR3 nucleotides are TGTGCCAGCAGTCTGCGGACAGGAGGTTATGGCTACACCTTC. Amino acid sequence: CASSLRTGGYGYTF.

The chain carries TRBV7-3 and TRBJ2-7; D is perhaps TRBD1 (5 bases). The V and J ends lost 0 bases and 4 bases respectively, with 7 bases between them. This CDR3 region has 13 residues. Looked up from germline, CDR1 is SGHTA and CDR2 is FQGTGA. In DNA form, the CDR3 reads TGTGCCAGCAGCTTAACGCAGGGTTACGAGCAGTACTTC. Translation: CASSLTQGYEQYF.

V and J are TRBV19 and TRBJ2-3; TRBD2 matches at 9 bases. V dropped 8 bases and J dropped 3; count of bases not matched to a gene: 12. The CDR3 consists of 16 residues. From germline, CDR1 is LNHDA and CDR2 SQIVND (reference sequence). CDR3 sequence reads: CASGGASGVGTDTQYF. DNA for the CDR3: TGTGCCAGTGGAGGGGCTAGCGGGGTCGGTACAGATACGCAGTATTTT.

The chain links TRBV30 to TRBJ2-5, with D possibly TRBD2 on 6 matching bases. V was cut by 3 bases and J by 7 bases, with 9 bases left in between. CDR3 length: 11 amino acids. Germline V lookup: CDR1 GTSNPN, CDR2 SVGIG (reference sequence). CDR3 coding DNA: TGTGCCTGGAGGGAGGGAAGGACCCAGTACTTC. Translation gives CAWREGRTQYF. The full variable domain, rest sourced from reference TRBV30 and TRBJ2-5, is SQTIHQWPATLVQPVGSPLSLECTVEGTSNPNLYWYRQAAGRGLQLLFYSVGIGQISSEVPQNLSASRPQDRQFILSSKKLLLSDSGFYLCAWREGRTQYFGPGTRLLVL.

The V call is TRBV28, the J call TRBJ2-7; perhaps D is TRBD1 or TRBD2 (6 bases each). V gave up 8 bases and J gave up 1 base, with 12 bases separating them. The CDR3 has 13 amino acids. Per germline, CDR1 MDHEN and CDR2 SYDVKM. The CDR3 nucleotides read TGTGCCAGCGGGGCGGGACAATCCTACGAGCAGTACTTC. Translating it yields CASGAGQSYEQYF.

The rearrangement joins TRBV28 to TRBJ1-5; TRBD1 might be the D (6 bases). Per the germline V gene, CDR1 is MDHEN and CDR2 is SYDVKM. V lost 4 bases, J lost 6 bases, and 7 bases lay in between. The CDR3 loop spans 12 amino acids. The CDR3 loop reads CASSSGAQPQHF. CDR3 nucleotide sequence: TGTGCCAGCAGTTCAGGGGCTCAGCCCCAGCATTTT.

The CDR3 is CASSLVTENEAFF. The DNA of the CDR3 is TGTGCCAGCAGTTTAGTGACCGAGAATGAAGCTTTCTTT. This chain connects TRBV27 to TRBJ1-1; unclear D gene. Germline CDR1 reads MNHEY; CDR2 reads SMNVEV (reference sequence). This CDR3 region has 13 residues. The V end was cut by 2 bases, the J end by 7 bases, with 11 bases between.